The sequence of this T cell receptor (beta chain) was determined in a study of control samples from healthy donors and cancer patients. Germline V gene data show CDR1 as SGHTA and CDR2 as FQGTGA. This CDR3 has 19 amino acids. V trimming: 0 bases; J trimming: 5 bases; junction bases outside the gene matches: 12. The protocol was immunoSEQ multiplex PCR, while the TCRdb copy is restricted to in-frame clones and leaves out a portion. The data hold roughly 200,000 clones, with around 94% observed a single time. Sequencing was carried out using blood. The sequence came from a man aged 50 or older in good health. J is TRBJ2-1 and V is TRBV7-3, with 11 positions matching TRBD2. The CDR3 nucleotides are TGTGCCAGCAGCTTAACTGTCTCCGGGCTAGCGGGGGGTGACAATGAGCAGTTCTTC. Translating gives CASSLTVSGLAGGDNEQFF.